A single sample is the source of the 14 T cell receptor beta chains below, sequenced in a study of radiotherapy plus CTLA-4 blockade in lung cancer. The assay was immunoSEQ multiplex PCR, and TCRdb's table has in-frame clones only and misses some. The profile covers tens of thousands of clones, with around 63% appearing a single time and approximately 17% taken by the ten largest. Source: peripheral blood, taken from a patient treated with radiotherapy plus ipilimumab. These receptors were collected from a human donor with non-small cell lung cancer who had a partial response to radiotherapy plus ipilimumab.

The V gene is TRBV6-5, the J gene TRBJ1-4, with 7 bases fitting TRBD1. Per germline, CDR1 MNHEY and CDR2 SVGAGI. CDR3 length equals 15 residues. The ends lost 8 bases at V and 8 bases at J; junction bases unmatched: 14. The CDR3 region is CASSDRANLREKLFF. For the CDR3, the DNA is TGTGCCAGCTCTGACAGGGCAAACTTAAGGGAAAAACTGTTTTTT.

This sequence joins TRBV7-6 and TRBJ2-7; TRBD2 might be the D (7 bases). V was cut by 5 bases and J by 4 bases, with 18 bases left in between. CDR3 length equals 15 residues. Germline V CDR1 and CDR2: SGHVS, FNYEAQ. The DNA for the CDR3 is TGTGCCAGCAGCCTTAGAACGGGGGGCGGGTACGAGCAGTACTTC. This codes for CASSLRTGGGYEQYF.

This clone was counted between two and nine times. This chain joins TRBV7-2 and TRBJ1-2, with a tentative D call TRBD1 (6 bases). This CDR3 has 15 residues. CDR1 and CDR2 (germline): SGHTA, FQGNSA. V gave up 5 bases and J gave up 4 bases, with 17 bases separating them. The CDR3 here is CASSPRGGAVYGYTF. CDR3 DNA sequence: TGTGCCAGCAGCCCGCGGGGGGGCGCGGTCTATGGCTACACCTTC. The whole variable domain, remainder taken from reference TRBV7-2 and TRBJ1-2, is GAGVSQSPSNKVTEKGKDVELRCDPISGHTALYWYRQSLGQGLEFLIYFQGNSAPDKSGLPSDRFSAERTGGSVSTLTIQRTQQEDSAVYLCASSPRGGAVYGYTFGSGTRLTVV.

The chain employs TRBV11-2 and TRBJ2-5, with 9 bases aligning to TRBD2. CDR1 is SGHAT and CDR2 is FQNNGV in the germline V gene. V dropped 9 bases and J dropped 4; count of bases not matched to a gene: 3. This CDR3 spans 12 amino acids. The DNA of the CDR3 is TGTGCCAGTCGGCGGGAGGGAGAGACCCAGTACTTC. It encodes CASRREGETQYF. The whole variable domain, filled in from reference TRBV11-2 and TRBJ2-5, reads EAGVAQSPRYKIIEKRQSVAFWCNPISGHATLYWYQQILGQGPKLLIQFQNNGVVDDSQLPKDRFSAERLKGVDSTLKIQPAKLEDSAVYLCASRREGETQYFGPGTRLLVL.

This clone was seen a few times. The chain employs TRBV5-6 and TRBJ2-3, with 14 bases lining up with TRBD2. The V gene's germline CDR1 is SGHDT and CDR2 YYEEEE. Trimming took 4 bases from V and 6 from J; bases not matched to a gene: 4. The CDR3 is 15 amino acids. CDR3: CASSAGTSGSDTQYF. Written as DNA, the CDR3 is TGTGCCAGCAGCGCGGGGACTAGCGGGAGTGATACGCAGTATTTT. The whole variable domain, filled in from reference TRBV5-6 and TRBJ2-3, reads DAGVTQSPTHLIKTRGQQVTLRCSPKSGHDTVSWYQQALGQGPQFIFQYYEEEERQRGNFPDRFSGHQFPNYSSELNVNALLLGDSALYLCASSAGTSGSDTQYFGPGTRLTVL.

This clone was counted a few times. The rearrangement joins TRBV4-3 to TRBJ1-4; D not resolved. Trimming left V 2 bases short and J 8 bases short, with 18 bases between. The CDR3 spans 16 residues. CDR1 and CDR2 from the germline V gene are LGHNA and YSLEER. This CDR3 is CASSQTRGLLREKLFF. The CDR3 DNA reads TGCGCCAGCAGCCAAACCCGCGGCCTCCTTAGAGAAAAACTGTTTTTT.

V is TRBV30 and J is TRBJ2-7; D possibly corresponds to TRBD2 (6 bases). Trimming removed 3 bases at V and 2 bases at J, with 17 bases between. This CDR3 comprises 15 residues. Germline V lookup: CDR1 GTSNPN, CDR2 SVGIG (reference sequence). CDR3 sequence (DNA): TGTGCCTGGAGCCCAAAGGGAGGTTCAACCTACGAGCAGTACTTC. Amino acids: CAWSPKGGSTYEQYF.

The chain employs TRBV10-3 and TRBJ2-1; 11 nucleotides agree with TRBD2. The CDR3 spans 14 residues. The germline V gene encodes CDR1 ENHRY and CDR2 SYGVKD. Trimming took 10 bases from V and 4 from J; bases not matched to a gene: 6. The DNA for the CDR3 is TGTGCCACTATAGCGGGAGGGTATTACAATGAGCAGTTCTTC. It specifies CATIAGGYYNEQFF.

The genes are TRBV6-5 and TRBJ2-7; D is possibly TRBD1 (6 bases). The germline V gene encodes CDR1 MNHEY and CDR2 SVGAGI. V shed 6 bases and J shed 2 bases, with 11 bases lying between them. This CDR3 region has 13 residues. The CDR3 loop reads CASSRQDPYEQYF. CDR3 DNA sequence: TGTGCCAGCAGCCGACAGGATCCCTACGAGCAGTACTTC.

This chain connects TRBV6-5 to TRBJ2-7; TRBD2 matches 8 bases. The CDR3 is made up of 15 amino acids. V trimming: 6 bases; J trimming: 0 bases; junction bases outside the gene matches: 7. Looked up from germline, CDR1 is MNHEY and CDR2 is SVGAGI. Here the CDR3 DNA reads TGTGCCAGCAGATTACCGGGGGGGAGCTCCTACGAGCAGTACTTC. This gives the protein CASRLPGGSSYEQYF.

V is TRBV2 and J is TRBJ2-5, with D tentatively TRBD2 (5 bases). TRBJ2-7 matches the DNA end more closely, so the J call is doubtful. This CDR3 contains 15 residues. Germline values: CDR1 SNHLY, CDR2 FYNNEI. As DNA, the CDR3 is TGTGCCAGCAGTGAATCGGGAAGGTTCGGGCACGAGCAGTACTTC. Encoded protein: CASSESGRFGHEQYF.

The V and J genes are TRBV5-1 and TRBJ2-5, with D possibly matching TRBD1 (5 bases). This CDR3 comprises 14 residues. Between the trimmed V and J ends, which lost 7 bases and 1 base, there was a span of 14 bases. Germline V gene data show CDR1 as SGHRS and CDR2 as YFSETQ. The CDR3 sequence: CASRVGLGQETQYF. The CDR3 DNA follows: TGCGCCAGCCGGGTGGGGCTAGGCCAAGAGACCCAGTACTTC.

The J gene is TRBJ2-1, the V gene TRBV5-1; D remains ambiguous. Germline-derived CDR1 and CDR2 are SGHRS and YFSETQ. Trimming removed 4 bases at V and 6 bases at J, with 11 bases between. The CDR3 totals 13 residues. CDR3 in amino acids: CASSPGVANEQFF. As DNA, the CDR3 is TGCGCCAGCAGCCCCGGAGTGGCCAATGAGCAGTTCTTC.

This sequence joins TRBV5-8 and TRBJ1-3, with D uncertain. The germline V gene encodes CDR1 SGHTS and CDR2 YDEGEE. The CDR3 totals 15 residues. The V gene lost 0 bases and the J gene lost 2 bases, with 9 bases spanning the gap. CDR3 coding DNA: TGTGCCAGCAGCTTGGCTACTAGGACTGGAAACACCATATATTTT. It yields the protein CASSLATRTGNTIYF.